One sample yielded the 30 T cell receptor beta chains listed below, sequenced in a study of OX40 agonist ivuxolimab in advanced cancers. The receptor library was made with the immunoSEQ multiplex PCR assay. This is the immuneACCESS table as TCRdb keeps it, with only in-frame sequences that have V and J called. A part of the clones is gone; compared with another copy, unresolved V genes explain less than half, and the rest is unexplained. The sample table contains tens of thousands of clones; only one count was recorded for roughly 86% of them. Clones ranked in the top ten supply more than 12% of the sample. The material sequenced was CD4+ or CD8+ T cells sorted from blood, taken in a trial of the OX40 agonist ivuxolimab. The receptors stem from an adult with an advanced solid tumor such as melanoma, head and neck, liver or kidney cancer.

The chain has TRBV4-1 and TRBJ1-6, with D hard to call. From germline, CDR1 is MGHRA and CDR2 YSYEKL. Trimming left V 0 bases short and J 8 bases short, with 11 bases between. This CDR3 spans 15 amino acids. CDR3: CASSQDRALHSPLHF. In nucleotides, the CDR3 is TGCGCCAGCAGCCAAGATCGAGCTTTACATTCACCCCTCCACTTT.

This clone was seen only a few times. The chain uses TRBV6-5 and TRBJ1-4, with D perhaps TRBD1 (5 bases). Trimming stripped 4 bases from V and 4 bases from J, with 13 bases between. The CDR3 runs to 15 residues. CDR1 is MNHEY and CDR2 is SVGAGI in the germline V gene. The CDR3, as DNA: TGTGCCAGCAGTTTTTCAAGGGACGGTAATGAAAAACTGTTTTTT. It translates to CASSFSRDGNEKLFF.

The chain uses TRBV7-8 and TRBJ1-3; D is ambiguous. CDR3 length: 18 residues. The ends were cut back, 4 bases at V and 4 bases at J, with 23 bases in the middle. CDR1 and CDR2 from the germline V gene are SGHVS and FQNEAQ. The CDR3 reads CASSSTLRTFPSGNTIYF. DNA for the CDR3: TGTGCCAGCAGCTCAACCCTCAGGACGTTTCCCTCAGGAAACACCATATATTTT.

This chain uses TRBV11-2 with TRBJ2-3; D gene uncertain. This CDR3 is built from 17 residues. Trimming stripped 0 bases from V and 0 bases from J, with 13 bases between. Per germline, CDR1 SGHAT and CDR2 FQNNGV. CDR3: CASSLESAPPSTDTQYF. The CDR3 DNA follows: TGTGCCAGCAGCTTAGAGTCGGCCCCACCTAGCACAGATACGCAGTATTTT.

The rearrangement links TRBV27 to TRBJ1-5; no clear D. Trimming removed 0 bases from V and 6 bases from J, with 9 bases in between. The CDR3 is made up of 14 amino acids. In germline, CDR1 is MNHEY, CDR2 SMNVEV (reference sequence). The CDR3 DNA sequence: TGTGCCAGCAGTTTATCCCTGGGAGGTCAGCCCCAGCATTTT. This gives the protein CASSLSLGGQPQHF.

This rearrangement joins TRBV5-1 to TRBJ1-1; D perhaps matches TRBD1 (5 bases). Trimming removed 4 bases from V and 3 bases from J, with 7 bases in between. This CDR3 is 12 amino acids long. CDR1 and CDR2 from the germline V gene are SGHRS and YFSETQ. This CDR3 is CASSPTDTEAFF. CDR3 in DNA: TGCGCCAGCAGCCCGACAGACACTGAAGCTTTCTTT. The full variable domain, its missing parts supplied by reference TRBV5-1 and TRBJ1-1, is KAGVTQTPRYLIKTRGQQVTLSCSPISGHRSVSWYQQTPGQGLQFLFEYFSETQRNKGNFPGRFSGRQFSNSRSEMNVSTLELGDSALYLCASSPTDTEAFFGQGTRLTVV.

The chain employs TRBV2 and TRBJ1-3; 8 bases are shared with TRBD1. There are 15 residues in the CDR3. After removal of 10 bases from V and 0 bases from J, the junction contained 8 bases not matched to a gene. Germline V gene sequence: CDR1 SNHLY, CDR2 FYNNEI. The CDR3 DNA follows: TGTGCCAACAGGGGGGGCGCCAGCTCTGGAAACACCATATATTTT. Protein product: CANRGGASSGNTIYF.

The V call is TRBV7-9, the J call TRBJ2-4; D not certain. The CDR3 is made up of 13 amino acids. V shed 5 bases and J shed 4 bases, with 9 bases lying between them. Germline V gene data show CDR1 as SEHNR and CDR2 as FQNEAQ (reference sequence). The CDR3 spells CASSKTQKNIQYF. The CDR3 DNA reads as TGTGCCAGCAGCAAGACCCAGAAAAACATTCAGTACTTC.

The chain uses TRBV6-5 and TRBJ2-7; 8 bases fit TRBD2. Germline V gene lookup returns CDR1 MNHEY and CDR2 SVGAGI. This CDR3 region has 15 residues. The junction had 4 bases not matched to a gene; V was cut back by 0 bases and J by 3 bases. CDR3 region: CASSYSSGGDYEQYV. CDR3 nucleotide sequence: TGTGCCAGCAGTTACTCAAGCGGGGGCGACTACGAGCAGTACGTC.

The chain couples TRBV5-6 to TRBJ2-7; no clear D gene. The CDR3 extends over 13 amino acids. V was shortened by 1 base and J by 0 bases, with 5 bases between the two germline ends. From germline, CDR1 is SGHDT and CDR2 YYEEEE. This CDR3 is CASSLIRSYEQYV. The CDR3 DNA sequence: TGTGCCAGCAGCTTGATTCGCTCCTACGAGCAGTACGTC.

The chain is built from TRBV28 and TRBJ1-6; possibly TRBD1 for D (6 bases). In germline, CDR1 is MDHEN, CDR2 SYDVKM. Trimming took 5 bases from V and 0 from J, leaving 20 bases between them. This CDR3 contains 19 residues. The CDR3 protein is CASSTRDRTASSYNSPLHF. The CDR3 DNA reads as TGTGCCAGCAGTACCCGGGATAGGACAGCGAGCTCCTATAATTCACCCCTCCACTTT.

The chain is built from TRBV6-4 and TRBJ1-1, with D tentatively TRBD1 (5 bases). CDR1 is MRHNA, CDR2 SNTAGT, per germline. The CDR3 runs to 13 residues. V lost 5 bases, J lost 5 bases, and 12 bases lay in between. CDR3 DNA sequence: TGTGCCAGCAGTCCAACGGGGGGGACTGAAGCTTTCTTT. Translation: CASSPTGGTEAFF.

This clone was detected only once. V is TRBV27 and J is TRBJ2-3, with D hard to call. CDR1 and CDR2 (germline): MNHEY, SMNVEV (reference sequence). This CDR3 spans 15 amino acids. Trimming stripped 6 bases from V and 0 bases from J, with 13 bases between. The CDR3 DNA reads TGTGCCAGCAGGGTCGTGGGGTATAGCACAGATACGCAGTATTTT. It specifies CASRVVGYSTDTQYF.

This chain links TRBV19 with TRBJ1-1; D gene uncertain. The CDR3 runs 13 residues. The V gene's germline CDR1 is LNHDA and CDR2 SQIVND (reference sequence). V shed 3 bases and J shed 1 base, with 6 bases lying between them. CDR3 DNA: TGTGCCAGTAGTATTGCGGAGAACACTGAAGCTTTCTTT. Amino acids: CASSIAENTEAFF.

The CDR3 reads CASNWTKTNEKLFF. The DNA of the CDR3 is TGTGCCAGCAATTGGACAAAAACTAATGAAAAACTGTTTTTT. The chain links TRBV27 to TRBJ1-4, with D possibly TRBD1 on 5 matching bases. CDR1 and CDR2 (germline): MNHEY, SMNVEV (reference sequence). The CDR3 totals 14 residues. With 7 bases removed from V and 1 base from J, the gap between germline ends came to 10 bases.

CDR3 protein: CASSEAGKNQPQHF. The CDR3 DNA reads TGTGCCAGCAGTGAAGCGGGGAAGAATCAGCCCCAGCATTTT. The chain couples TRBV6-1 to TRBJ1-5; D gene unclear. V gave up 0 bases and J gave up 4 bases, with 7 bases separating them. The germline CDR1 and CDR2 sequences are MNHNS and SASEGT. This CDR3 is 14 amino acids long.

This sequence joins TRBV6-5 and TRBJ1-5; D possibly corresponds to TRBD1 (5 bases). The CDR3 consists of 13 residues. The V and J ends lost 2 bases and 10 bases respectively, with 12 bases between them. Germline CDR1 and CDR2: MNHEY and SVGAGI. This chain's CDR3 is CASSYGAGNPQHF. The CDR3 nucleotides read TGTGCCAGCAGTTACGGGGCCGGAAATCCCCAGCATTTT.

The rearrangement links TRBV27 to TRBJ2-3, with D maybe TRBD2 (5 bases). Trimming took off 5 bases at V and 3 bases at J, with 9 bases between the two ends. This CDR3 contains 13 residues. From germline, CDR1 is MNHEY and CDR2 SMNVEV (reference sequence). The CDR3 here is CASSNTRTDTQYF. CDR3 nucleotide sequence: TGTGCCAGCAGTAATACTAGAACAGATACGCAGTATTTT.

As regards this clone: One end of the junction varies from germline; a read error may be responsible. The CDR3 protein is CASSVAGALFNEQFF. DNA of the CDR3: TGTGCCAGCAGCGTAGCGGGGGCCCTTTTCAATGAGCAGTTCTTC. The V and J genes are TRBV7-6 and TRBJ2-1, with 9 bases that match TRBD2. Germline CDR1 is SGHVS and CDR2 is FNYEAQ. The length of the CDR3 is 15 residues.

This chain connects TRBV5-1 to TRBJ1-1, with D unresolved. V was pared by 0 bases and J by 8 bases, with 5 bases between. Germline lookup yields CDR1 SGHRS and CDR2 YFSETQ. The CDR3 has 11 residues. The CDR3 DNA sequence: TGCGCCAGCAGCTTGGGTCTAGAAGCTTTCTTT. This gives the protein CASSLGLEAFF.

The CDR3 loop reads CASSFGGESGEKLFF. CDR3 sequence (DNA): TGTGCCAGCAGCTTCGGCGGAGAATCAGGTGAAAAACTGTTTTTT. The chain is built from TRBV11-2 and TRBJ1-4; D not resolved. CDR3 length: 15 residues. V lost 3 bases and J 7 bases, leaving 15 bases between the germline ends. CDR1 is SGHAT and CDR2 is FQNNGV in the germline V gene.

This clone showed up just a few times. The chain carries TRBV19 and TRBJ2-7; TRBD2 matches at 11 bases. V lost 3 bases and J lost 6; bases outside the gene matches: 4. Germline CDR1 is LNHDA and CDR2 is SQIVND (reference sequence). The CDR3 is 14 residues long. This CDR3 is CASSIATSGIEQYF. CDR3 in DNA: TGTGCCAGTAGTATTGCGACTAGCGGGATCGAGCAGTACTTC.

CDR3: CASSLVPSGGAYEQYV. The CDR3 DNA sequence: TGTGCCAGCAGCTTAGTCCCTAGCGGGGGGGCCTACGAGCAGTACGTC. The gene calls are TRBV7-2 and TRBJ2-7, with 12 bases that match TRBD2. CDR3 length equals 16 residues. V shed 1 base and J 2 bases; nucleotides not matched to a gene: 3. Germline loops: CDR1 SGHTA, CDR2 FQGNSA.

This clone was seen once. The chain recombines TRBV19 with TRBJ2-7; 8 positions agree with TRBD1. CDR1 is LNHDA and CDR2 is SQIVND in the germline V gene (reference sequence). Trimming at V came to 1 base and at J to 6 bases, leaving 2 bases not matched to a gene. There are 13 residues in the CDR3. CDR3 nucleotide sequence: TGTGCCAGTAGTATAGGGACAGGGAGCGAGCAGTACTTC. Encoded protein: CASSIGTGSEQYF.

V usage is TRBV5-5 and J usage is TRBJ2-7; D possibly corresponds to TRBD2 (6 bases). Germline V gene data show CDR1 as SGHKS and CDR2 as YYEKEE (reference sequence). The CDR3 loop spans 17 amino acids. The ends were cut back, 3 bases at V and 3 bases at J, with 22 bases in the middle. The CDR3 sequence: CASSWEAPTLDLYEQYF. The CDR3 bases are TGTGCCAGCAGCTGGGAGGCGCCTACACTTGACCTCTACGAGCAGTACTTC.

This clone occurred a few times. The chain employs TRBV6-4 and TRBJ2-7; D is ambiguous. The length of the CDR3 is 11 residues. V dropped 4 bases and J dropped 3 bases, with 4 bases sitting between them. CDR1 is MRHNA, CDR2 SNTAGT, per germline. The CDR3 nucleotides read TGTGCCAGCAGTGGGGGCTACGAGCAGTACTTC. This encodes CASSGGYEQYF.

This chain links TRBV6-5 with TRBJ2-7; D gene ambiguous. Between the trimmed V and J ends, which lost 4 bases and 6 bases, there was a span of 10 bases. This CDR3 is 12 amino acids long. Germline V CDR1 and CDR2: MNHEY, SVGAGI. The CDR3 sequence is CASSLGSAEQYV. The CDR3 region has the DNA TGTGCCAGCAGTTTGGGCTCGGCCGAGCAGTACGTC.

This sequence joins TRBV4-3 and TRBJ2-1; D unresolved. The germline V gene encodes CDR1 LGHNA and CDR2 YSLEER. The CDR3 covers 12 residues. V was clipped by 5 bases and J by 10 bases, with 12 bases between them. In DNA form, the CDR3 reads TGCGCCAGCAGCGCCCTCCCTGGGGAGCAGTTCTTC. This gives the protein CASSALPGEQFF.

The chain couples TRBV7-9 to TRBJ1-4, with D maybe TRBD1 (5 bases). CDR3 length: 14 residues. Germline V CDR1 and CDR2: SEHNR, FQNEAQ (reference sequence). Trimming took off 5 bases at V and 6 bases at J, with 13 bases between the two ends. CDR3 nucleotide sequence: TGTGCCAGCAGCCCACAAGGGGCCGATGAAAAACTGTTTTTT. This encodes CASSPQGADEKLFF.

The chain joins TRBV9 to TRBJ1-1; D may be TRBD1 (6 bases). The CDR3 is made up of 15 amino acids. V was shortened by 4 bases and J by 3 bases, with 16 bases between the two germline ends. Germline assignment: CDR1 SGDLS and CDR2 YYNGEE. The CDR3 here is CASSPSGQSDTEAFF. As DNA, the CDR3 is TGTGCCAGCAGCCCCTCAGGACAGTCGGACACTGAAGCTTTCTTT.